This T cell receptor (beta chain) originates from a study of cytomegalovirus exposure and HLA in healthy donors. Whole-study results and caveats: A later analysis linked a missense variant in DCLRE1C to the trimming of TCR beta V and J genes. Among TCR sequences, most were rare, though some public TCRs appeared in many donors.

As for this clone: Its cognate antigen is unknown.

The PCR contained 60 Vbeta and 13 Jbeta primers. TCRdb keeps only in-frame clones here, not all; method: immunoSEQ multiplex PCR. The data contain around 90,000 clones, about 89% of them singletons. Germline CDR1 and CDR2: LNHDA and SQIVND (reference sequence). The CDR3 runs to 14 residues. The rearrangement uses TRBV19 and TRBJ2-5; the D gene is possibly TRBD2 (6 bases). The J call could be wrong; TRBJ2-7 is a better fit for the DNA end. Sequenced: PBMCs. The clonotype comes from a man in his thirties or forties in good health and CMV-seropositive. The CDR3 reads CASSYQRAAYEQYF. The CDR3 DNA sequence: TGTGCCAGTAGTTACCAGCGGGCTGCCTACGAGCAGTACTTC.